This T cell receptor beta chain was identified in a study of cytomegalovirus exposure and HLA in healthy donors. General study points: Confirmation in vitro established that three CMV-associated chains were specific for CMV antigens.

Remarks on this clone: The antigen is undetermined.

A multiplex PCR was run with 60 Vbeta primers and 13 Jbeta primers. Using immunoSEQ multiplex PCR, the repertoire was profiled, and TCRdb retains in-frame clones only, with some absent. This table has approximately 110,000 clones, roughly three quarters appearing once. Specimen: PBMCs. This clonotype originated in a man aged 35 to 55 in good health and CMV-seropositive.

CDR3 in DNA: TGTGCCAGCAGTTTAAACGGGGTCTCCTACGAGCAGTACTTC. This translates into CASSLNGVSYEQYF. The J gene is TRBJ2-7, the V gene TRBV27; D may be TRBD2 (5 bases). The CDR3 loop spans 14 amino acids. V was pared by 2 bases and J by 0 bases, with 8 bases between. Looked up from germline, CDR1 is MNHEY and CDR2 is SMNVEV (reference sequence).